A selection of T cell receptor beta chains follows, all from one sample in a study of tumor-infiltrating lymphocytes in oesophageal squamous cell carcinoma. In TCRdb, the PCR reads were re-called with MiXCR into one record per CDR3 protein. This table has roughly 3,300 distinct CDR3 sequences, around 15% appearing once. Sequencing input: esophageal tumor tissue. These receptors were collected from a male donor with esophageal squamous cell carcinoma. Both conserved end residues are trimmed from each CDR3. Each record gives: D gene, J gene, V gene, CDR3 protein. The D gene is left open where the match is weak.

D gene: NA
J gene: TRBJ2-1
V gene: TRBV5-4
CDR3 protein: ASSLGQENYNEQF

D gene: NA
J gene: TRBJ1-6
V gene: TRBV7-8
CDR3 protein: ASSLFPGRTYEQY

D gene: TRBD1
J gene: TRBJ1-2
V gene: TRBV6-1
CDR3 protein: ASSFGQGAKNYGYT

D gene: TRBD1
J gene: TRBJ2-7
V gene: TRBV19
CDR3 protein: ASSMVQGDSYEQY

D gene: NA
J gene: TRBJ1-1
V gene: TRBV7-2
CDR3 protein: ASSLLRLTEAF

D gene: NA
J gene: TRBJ1-2
V gene: TRBV7-2
CDR3 protein: ASDPGGGRDGYT

D gene: TRBD2
J gene: TRBJ2-1
V gene: TRBV20-1
CDR3 protein: SANQLAGGGYNEQF

D gene: TRBD1
J gene: TRBJ2-1
V gene: TRBV12-3/TRBV12-4
CDR3 protein: ASSLSRGPANEQF

D gene: NA
J gene: TRBJ2-7
V gene: TRBV7-6
CDR3 protein: ASSTNGHEQY

D gene: NA
J gene: TRBJ1-1
V gene: TRBV6-1
CDR3 protein: ATRRQSSYTEAF

D gene: NA
J gene: TRBJ2-6
V gene: TRBV12-3/TRBV12-4
CDR3 protein: ASSLGGTGANVLT

D gene: TRBD1
J gene: TRBJ1-4
V gene: TRBV5-1
CDR3 protein: ASTLAGTGMEKLF

D gene: TRBD1
J gene: TRBJ2-3
V gene: TRBV5-8
CDR3 protein: ASSSGQGGADTQY

D gene: NA
J gene: TRBJ1-2
V gene: TRBV9
CDR3 protein: ASSAGGGAFYGYT

D gene: NA
J gene: TRBJ1-2
V gene: TRBV5-4
CDR3 protein: ASRSPGTTGYT

D gene: NA
J gene: TRBJ2-1
V gene: TRBV6-6
CDR3 protein: ASSYSKLGRGREF

D gene: NA
J gene: TRBJ1-6
V gene: TRBV5-4
CDR3 protein: ASSGGGQGEVVNSPLH

D gene: NA
J gene: TRBJ1-2
V gene: TRBV6-6
CDR3 protein: ASSYLPGPNYGYT

D gene: NA
J gene: TRBJ2-7
V gene: TRBV7-9
CDR3 protein: ASSPSAPGGTHYEQY

D gene: TRBD1
J gene: TRBJ2-2
V gene: TRBV19
CDR3 protein: ASSQGAGQGGGAGELF

D gene: TRBD1
J gene: TRBJ1-2
V gene: TRBV18
CDR3 protein: ASSRGQGNGYT

D gene: TRBD1
J gene: TRBJ1-2
V gene: TRBV7-9
CDR3 protein: ASSEGTEYYGYA

D gene: NA
J gene: TRBJ2-2
V gene: TRBV10-3
CDR3 protein: AISESGPDANTGELF

D gene: NA
J gene: TRBJ1-1
V gene: TRBV7-3
CDR3 protein: ASSASGALGTEAF

D gene: NA
J gene: TRBJ1-5
V gene: TRBV6-1
CDR3 protein: ASSETESQPQH

D gene: TRBD1
J gene: TRBJ2-1
V gene: TRBV27
CDR3 protein: ASSLRGGLFGDEQF

D gene: NA
J gene: TRBJ1-1
V gene: TRBV10-1
CDR3 protein: ASRSTERTEAF

D gene: NA
J gene: TRBJ1-2
V gene: TRBV9
CDR3 protein: ASGPGQDDYGYT

D gene: NA
J gene: TRBJ1-3
V gene: TRBV7-3
CDR3 protein: ASSLDPGPGNTIY

D gene: TRBD1
J gene: TRBJ1-1
V gene: TRBV6-2/TRBV6-3
CDR3 protein: ASSLGQGTEAF

D gene: TRBD2
J gene: TRBJ2-7
V gene: TRBV5-4
CDR3 protein: ASSLPGLEPYEQY

D gene: NA
J gene: TRBJ2-2
V gene: TRBV24-1
CDR3 protein: ATKGGTGTGELF

D gene: TRBD1
J gene: TRBJ2-1
V gene: TRBV5-1
CDR3 protein: ASSLGRGRMNEQF

D gene: TRBD2
J gene: TRBJ2-1
V gene: TRBV7-6
CDR3 protein: ASSLSGGASNEQF

D gene: TRBD2
J gene: TRBJ2-2
V gene: TRBV7-3
CDR3 protein: ASSLMGLAATGELF

D gene: NA
J gene: TRBJ1-1
V gene: TRBV6-1
CDR3 protein: ASKIRDKNTEAF

D gene: NA
J gene: TRBJ1-6
V gene: TRBV6-1
CDR3 protein: ASNRASSYNSPLH

D gene: NA
J gene: TRBJ1-6
V gene: TRBV5-1
CDR3 protein: ASSDTGAGGSPLH

D gene: TRBD2
J gene: TRBJ2-1
V gene: TRBV10-3
CDR3 protein: AISDYGLGRAYNEQF

D gene: NA
J gene: NA
V gene: TRBV5-1
CDR3 protein: ASSLEGAGNEQF

D gene: NA
J gene: TRBJ2-3
V gene: TRBV7-2
CDR3 protein: ASSFPMGALNTQY

D gene: TRBD2
J gene: TRBJ2-1
V gene: TRBV27
CDR3 protein: ASSSGGVYNEQF

D gene: TRBD1
J gene: TRBJ2-7
V gene: TRBV6-4
CDR3 protein: ARNATGSGSYEQY

D gene: NA
J gene: TRBJ2-7
V gene: TRBV5-1
CDR3 protein: ASSLGQDLGEQY

D gene: TRBD2
J gene: TRBJ2-3
V gene: TRBV20-1
CDR3 protein: SARDILAGVTTDTQY

D gene: TRBD1
J gene: TRBJ1-2
V gene: TRBV19
CDR3 protein: ASRGTGDGYT

D gene: NA
J gene: TRBJ1-1
V gene: TRBV19
CDR3 protein: ASEQGLSTEAF

D gene: TRBD2
J gene: TRBJ2-5
V gene: TRBV5-1
CDR3 protein: ASSPTSGQETQY

D gene: TRBD1
J gene: TRBJ2-3
V gene: TRBV6-1
CDR3 protein: ASRQQGVSDTQY

D gene: NA
J gene: TRBJ2-3
V gene: TRBV6-1
CDR3 protein: ASSPQGFGADTQY

D gene: TRBD2
J gene: NA
V gene: TRBV5-8
CDR3 protein: ASSSPPGLALYEQY

D gene: NA
J gene: TRBJ2-2
V gene: TRBV10-3
CDR3 protein: AISSRGTGELF

D gene: NA
J gene: TRBJ2-5
V gene: TRBV5-6
CDR3 protein: ASSLYLEGTQY

D gene: NA
J gene: TRBJ1-3
V gene: TRBV10-2
CDR3 protein: ASIERAGNTIY